The 16 T cell receptor beta chains below all came from one sample that was sequenced in a study of ipilimumab plus nivolumab after autologous stem cell transplantation. This table comes from immunoSEQ multiplex PCR, and its TCRdb copy is limited to in-frame clones, with some not included. Here the sample spans some 43,000 clones, approximately 90% being singletons. The sample here was PBMCs, taken in a trial of ipilimumab plus nivolumab as post-transplant consolidation. These receptors all come from a male donor with multiple myeloma.

The chain carries TRBV4-1 and TRBJ1-5; possibly TRBD1 for D (5 bases). CDR3 length: 15 residues. The V end was cut by 0 bases, the J end by 7 bases, with 13 bases between. In germline, CDR1 is MGHRA, CDR2 YSYEKL. CDR3 region: CASSQDESGGQPQHF. In DNA form, the CDR3 reads TGCGCCAGCAGCCAAGATGAGTCGGGGGGGCAGCCCCAGCATTTT.

CDR3 loop: CASSERDKSEQYF. The CDR3 coding sequence is TGTGCCAGCAGTGAACGAGATAAAAGCGAGCAGTACTTC. The chain combines TRBV6-1 with TRBJ2-7; D remains unclear. Trimming stripped 2 bases from V and 6 bases from J, with 11 bases between. Germline lookup yields CDR1 MNHNS and CDR2 SASEGT. The length of the CDR3 is 13 residues.

V usage is TRBV6-6 and J usage is TRBJ1-2; 8 bases fit TRBD1. V trimming: 5 bases; J trimming: 3 bases; junction bases outside the gene matches: 5. This CDR3 region has 14 residues. The germline CDR1 and CDR2 sequences are MNHNY and SVGAGI (reference sequence). The CDR3 DNA sequence: TGTGCCAGCAGTCCCTTGACAGGGGACTATGGCTACACCTTC. The encoded protein is CASSPLTGDYGYTF.

The rearrangement links TRBV19 to TRBJ2-2; D is perhaps TRBD2 (7 bases). The V gene lost 10 bases and the J gene lost 4 bases, with 13 bases spanning the gap. The CDR3 consists of 13 residues. Germline values: CDR1 LNHDA, CDR2 SQIVND (reference sequence). In DNA, the CDR3 is TGTGCCATTAGGGGGGGAGGCACCGGGGAGCTGTTTTTT. It translates to CAIRGGGTGELFF.

The J gene is TRBJ1-5, the V gene TRBV15; no firm D call. V was clipped by 0 bases and J by 6 bases, with 3 bases between them. The CDR3 length is 12 residues. Germline CDR1 is LNHNV and CDR2 is YYDKDF (reference sequence). The CDR3 sequence: CATSRDAQPQHF. The CDR3 nucleotides read TGTGCCACCAGCAGAGATGCTCAGCCCCAGCATTTT.

The V gene is TRBV19, the J gene TRBJ1-1, with a tentative D call TRBD1 (5 bases). This CDR3 is 13 amino acids long. Trimming shortened V by 2 bases and J by 4 bases, and 8 bases separated the two germline ends. Germline CDR1 LNHDA, CDR2 SQIVND (reference sequence). The CDR3 loop reads CASSIPRGTEAFF. CDR3 nucleotides: TGTGCCAGTAGTATACCGAGGGGCACTGAAGCTTTCTTT.

The chain combines TRBV19 with TRBJ2-2; 11 nucleotides agree with TRBD1. V gave up 4 bases and J gave up 6 bases; unmatched junction bases: 10. This CDR3 spans 17 amino acids. In germline, CDR1 is LNHDA, CDR2 SQIVND (reference sequence). The CDR3, as DNA: TGTGCCAGTAGTAACGCCGGGGACAGGGGGATTGCCGGGGAGCTGTTTTTT. Amino acid sequence: CASSNAGDRGIAGELFF.

V usage is TRBV7-2 and J usage is TRBJ1-5; TRBD1 matches at 9 bases. Germline V gene data show CDR1 as SGHTA and CDR2 as FQGNSA. The CDR3 is 16 amino acids. J gave up 6 bases and V 9 bases, and 15 bases lay outside the gene matches. The CDR3 DNA sequence: TGTGCCAGTCCATTAGGGACAGGGAATCGCGGTCAGCCCCAGCATTTT. Translation gives CASPLGTGNRGQPQHF.

This rearrangement joins TRBV19 to TRBJ2-7, with 8 bases that match TRBD2. Unmatched junction bases numbered 4, after V lost 7 bases and J lost 2 bases. Germline assignment: CDR1 LNHDA and CDR2 SQIVND (reference sequence). This CDR3 region has 13 residues. CDR3 sequence (DNA): TGTGCCAGTAACTCCGGGGGGGCCTACGAGCAGTACTTC. It yields the protein CASNSGGAYEQYF.

The V call is TRBV7-2, the J call TRBJ2-7; 12 positions match TRBD2. The CDR3 runs 14 residues. Germline values: CDR1 SGHTA, CDR2 FQGNSA. The J segment lost 9 bases and the V segment lost 1 base, leaving 4 bases of the junction unmatched. CDR3 DNA: TGTGCCAGCAGCTTAGGGACTAGCGGGGTGAGGCAGTACTTC. Protein product: CASSLGTSGVRQYF.

The gene calls are TRBV19 and TRBJ1-1; no definite D call. The V end lost 1 base, the J end lost 1 base, and 7 bases lay between the germline ends. The germline V gene has CDR1 LNHDA and CDR2 SQIVND (reference sequence). The CDR3 has 14 residues. CDR3 region: CASSIVRPNTEAFF. CDR3 DNA sequence: TGTGCCAGTAGTATAGTCCGACCGAACACTGAAGCTTTCTTT.

V and J are TRBV29-1 and TRBJ2-7, with 10 bases that match TRBD1. Trimming at V came to 4 bases and at J to 3 bases, leaving 3 bases not matched to a gene. Germline V lookup: CDR1 SQVTM, CDR2 ANQGSEA. The CDR3 has 13 amino acids. The CDR3 DNA follows: TGCAGCGTTGGGACAGGGGGTTACTACGAGCAGTACTTC. Translating it yields CSVGTGGYYEQYF.

This clone was seen only once. V and J are TRBV27 and TRBJ2-7; D perhaps matches TRBD1 (5 bases). Looked up from germline, CDR1 is MNHEY and CDR2 is SMNVEV (reference sequence). The CDR3 runs to 15 residues. V dropped 6 bases and J dropped 2 bases, with 17 bases sitting between them. CDR3 in amino acids: CASSFVQVTPYEQYF. Here the CDR3 DNA reads TGTGCCAGCAGCTTCGTACAGGTGACACCCTACGAGCAGTACTTC.

The chain employs TRBV30 and TRBJ2-1, with D tentatively TRBD2 (8 bases). Per germline, CDR1 GTSNPN and CDR2 SVGIG (reference sequence). V shed 6 bases and J shed 6 bases, with 24 bases lying between them. This CDR3 spans 16 amino acids. The CDR3: CACRREGAHLGNEQFF. CDR3 sequence (DNA): TGTGCCTGTCGCCGGGAGGGGGCCCATCTCGGCAATGAGCAGTTCTTC.

The chain combines TRBV7-2 with TRBJ2-7; D unclear. The germline gives CDR1 SGHTA, CDR2 FQGNSA. This CDR3 comprises 13 residues. Trimming stripped 2 bases from V and 7 bases from J, with 12 bases between. CDR3 amino acids: CASSLRAIQEQYF. The CDR3 DNA follows: TGTGCCAGCAGCTTACGGGCCATTCAGGAGCAGTACTTC.

This clone has just a few counts. J is TRBJ1-3 and V is TRBV7-2; no reliable D call. Germline values: CDR1 SGHTA, CDR2 FQGNSA. The ends were cut back, 5 bases at V and 4 bases at J, with 18 bases in the middle. This CDR3 spans 16 amino acids. Here the CDR3 reads CASSPNPLPAGNTIYF. The CDR3 nucleotides are TGTGCCAGCAGCCCAAATCCCTTACCCGCAGGAAACACCATATATTTT.